This T cell receptor beta chain was retrieved from a study of T cell changes during pregnancy in multiple sclerosis. CDR1 is SNHLY and CDR2 is FYNNEI in the germline V gene. V lost 8 bases and J lost 3; bases outside the gene matches: 5. CDR3 length equals 13 residues. Clones were read by immunoSEQ multiplex PCR, and TCRdb kept only the in-frame ones, dropping some. The sample consists of 19,000 or so clones, more than 70% of them appearing once. The TCR comes from a female donor in good health, enrolled as a control in a pregnancy study. The genes are TRBV2 and TRBJ1-2; 8 bases align to TRBD1. The sample consisted of CD4+ T cells from peripheral blood mononuclear cells, taken in the first trimester of pregnancy. CDR3 amino acids: CASGLQGDYGYTF. DNA for the CDR3: TGTGCCAGCGGATTACAGGGGGACTATGGCTACACCTTC.